This record looks at one T cell receptor beta chain sequence and its context. The V gene end was trimmed by 5 bases and the J gene end by 4 bases; junction bases not matched to a gene: 5. This CDR3 spans 13 amino acids. Germline CDR1 reads DFQATT; CDR2 reads SNEGSKA (reference sequence). The data were taken from a study of CD8 T cells in Susac syndrome. Random hexamers primed reverse transcription of about 0.5 to 1 ug RNA. TCRdb used MiXCR to reprocess the immunoSEQ multiplex PCR reads, holding one entry per CDR3 protein. The table has about 120,000 distinct CDR3 sequences, 85% to 95% seen once. The clonotype comes from a human donor in good health. This sequence joins TRBV20-1 and TRBJ1-5; 7 nucleotides agree with TRBD1. The sequencing input was CD8+ T cells from PBMCs. CDR3 region: CSAPDRVNQPQHF. DNA for the CDR3: TGCAGTGCTCCCGACAGGGTAAATCAGCCCCAGCATTTT.